The next 26 T cell receptor beta chains were all read from a single sample in a study of CD8 T cells in ankylosing spondylitis. TCRdb itself ran the 5' RACE reads through MiXCR, one entry per CDR3 protein. The data show 300,000 to 350,000 distinct CDR3 sequences, about 15% seen once. The sample taken for sequencing was blood, either unsorted or a sorted T cell fraction (not recorded which). The receptor set was obtained from a male donor with ankylosing spondylitis or in good health (not recorded which).

Only a few counts were recorded for this clonotype. The chain uses TRBV5-1 and TRBJ1-2, with D possibly being TRBD1 (6 bases). Germline values: CDR1 SGHRS, CDR2 YFSETQ. With 1 base removed from V and 4 bases from J, the gap between germline ends came to 11 bases. This CDR3 has 14 residues. The CDR3 is CASSLSGESYGYTF. CDR3 coding DNA: TGCGCCAGCAGCTTGTCAGGGGAGAGCTATGGCTACACCTTC.

This clonotype has a handful of counts. This chain uses TRBV10-3 with TRBJ2-3, with TRBD2 matching over 7 bases. The CDR3 runs 15 residues. J was trimmed by 4 bases and V by 2 bases; bases with no gene match: 6. The V gene's germline CDR1 is ENHRY and CDR2 SYGVKD. DNA of the CDR3: TGTGCCATCAGTGAGGGCGCGGGGGACCCAGATACGCAGTATTTT. This codes for CAISEGAGDPDTQYF.

This clonotype was detected only a few times. The chain links TRBV5-1 to TRBJ2-3, with TRBD2 identical over 10 bases. This CDR3 is 17 amino acids long. Trimming cost V 0 bases and J 2 bases; bases outside gene matches: 6. The germline CDR1 and CDR2 sequences are SGHRS and YFSETQ. DNA of the CDR3: TGCGCCAGCAGCTTGGTATTAACTAGCGGGACCACAGATACGCAGTATTTT. Translation: CASSLVLTSGTTDTQYF.

This chain uses TRBV3-1 with TRBJ1-2, with D possibly TRBD1 on 5 matching bases. Germline values: CDR1 LGHDT, CDR2 YNNKEL (reference sequence). Trimming took 2 bases from V and 3 from J, leaving 10 bases between them. CDR3 length: 14 amino acids. For the CDR3, the DNA is TGTGCCAGCAGCCAATCTACAGGATACTATGGCTACACCTTC. Protein sequence: CASSQSTGYYGYTF.

This clonotype appeared many times. The genes are TRBV29-1 and TRBJ1-1; 8 bases are a match to TRBD1. Losses at the gene ends were 1 base for V and 7 bases for J; bases not matched to a gene: 11. The CDR3 is made up of 15 amino acids. Germline V gene data show CDR1 as SQVTM and CDR2 as ANQGSEA. The CDR3 sequence is CSVEATGGRNGEAFF. Written as DNA, the CDR3 is TGCAGCGTTGAAGCCACAGGGGGTCGAAATGGTGAAGCTTTCTTT.

Regarding this clonotype: Its ends do not fully match the called genes, so a read error is possible. The gene calls are TRBV24-1 and TRBJ2-5, with D perhaps TRBD2 (6 bases). Germline CDR1 and CDR2: KGHDR and SFDVKD. CDR3 length equals 12 residues. CDR3 residues: CATSPGRGLLNF. As DNA, the CDR3 is TGTGCCACCAGCCCGGGTAGGGGACTTCTAAACTTC.

V is TRBV15 and J is TRBJ2-7; D not certain. This CDR3 is 14 amino acids long. Trimming took 0 bases from V and 1 from J, leaving 7 bases between them. Germline-derived CDR1 and CDR2 are LNHNV and YYDKDF (reference sequence). Here the CDR3 reads CATSRDFGSYEQYF. DNA for the CDR3: TGTGCCACCAGCAGAGATTTTGGATCCTACGAGCAGTACTTC.

The chain uses TRBV5-1 and TRBJ2-1; D is unclear. V shed 4 bases and J shed 9 bases, with 11 bases lying between them. CDR1 is SGHRS and CDR2 is YFSETQ in the germline V gene. The CDR3 runs to 12 residues. The CDR3 spells CASSLDSPEQFF. CDR3 in DNA: TGCGCCAGCAGCCTAGACTCCCCTGAGCAGTTCTTC.

J is TRBJ1-1 and V is TRBV11-3, with D tentatively TRBD1 (6 bases). The CDR3 contains 17 residues. The ends were cut back, 3 bases at V and 0 bases at J, with 17 bases in the middle. Germline V gene sequence: CDR1 SGHNT, CDR2 YENEEA. CDR3 loop: CASSFSRGRGMNTEAFF. For the CDR3, the DNA is TGTGCCAGCAGCTTTTCCAGGGGAAGGGGCATGAACACTGAAGCTTTCTTT.

V usage is TRBV4-1 and J usage is TRBJ2-1, with a tentative D call TRBD1 (5 bases). Germline V gene data show CDR1 as MGHRA and CDR2 as YSYEKL. CDR3 length equals 17 residues. Between the trimmed V and J ends, which lost 0 bases and 9 bases, there was a span of 21 bases. The DNA for the CDR3 is TGCGCCAGCAGCCAAGACGACAGACTTGTCCCTCGTAGTGAGCAGTTCTTC. Amino acid sequence: CASSQDDRLVPRSEQFF.

This clonotype was counted a few times. The chain couples TRBV6-1 to TRBJ2-1, with TRBD1 matching 9 bases. Germline CDR1 reads MNHNS; CDR2 reads SASEGT. The CDR3 is 15 amino acids. V shed 5 bases and J 7 bases; nucleotides not matched to a gene: 9. CDR3: CASSRGDREKNEQFF. The DNA for the CDR3 is TGTGCCAGCAGTCGAGGGGACAGGGAAAAGAATGAGCAGTTCTTC.

The J gene is TRBJ1-2, the V gene TRBV4-1; D might be TRBD1 (5 bases). Trimming left V 4 bases short and J 5 bases short, with 11 bases between. The CDR3 is 13 residues long. Germline V lookup: CDR1 MGHRA, CDR2 YSYEKL. The CDR3 loop is CASSPDGTYGYTF. CDR3 sequence (DNA): TGCGCCAGCAGCCCTGACGGGACTTATGGCTACACCTTC.

This clonotype was counted many times. CDR3 bases: TGCGCCAGCAGCACGGACCAGGTGAACTATGGCTACACCTTC. Its translation: CASSTDQVNYGYTF. The chain employs TRBV5-1 and TRBJ1-2; no firm D call. Trimming pared 4 bases from V and 2 bases from J, leaving 12 bases between. The germline CDR1 and CDR2 sequences are SGHRS and YFSETQ. This CDR3 has 14 amino acids.

This clonotype has just a few counts. The CDR3 protein is CASSFPRTSSSYEQYF. Written as DNA, the CDR3 is TGTGCCAGCAGTTTCCCAAGGACTTCCAGCTCCTACGAGCAGTACTTC. This chain joins TRBV28 and TRBJ2-7; a weak D match, TRBD2 (5 bases). The germline CDR1 and CDR2 sequences are MDHEN and SYDVKM. The CDR3 covers 16 residues. Trimming took off 3 bases at V and 0 bases at J, with 15 bases between the two ends.

This clonotype was recorded a few times. The chain recombines TRBV20-1 with TRBJ2-3; possible D gene TRBD1, 5 bases. Germline V gene lookup returns CDR1 DFQATT and CDR2 SNEGSKA (reference sequence). The CDR3 has 14 amino acids. Trimming shortened V by 1 base and J by 1 base, and 9 bases separated the two germline ends. Written as DNA, the CDR3 is TGCAGTGCTAGAGGAACAGGCCGCACAGATACGCAGTATTTT. Residues: CSARGTGRTDTQYF.

This clonotype was picked up a small number of times. The J gene is TRBJ2-3, the V gene TRBV12-3 or TRBV12-4; no firm D call. This CDR3 spans 13 amino acids. The V end was cut by 3 bases, the J end by 5 bases, with 9 bases between. The CDR3 spells CASSLVWGDTQYF. In nucleotides, the CDR3 is TGTGCCAGCAGTTTGGTTTGGGGAGATACGCAGTATTTT.

This sequence joins TRBV20-1 and TRBJ2-5; 8 positions match TRBD2. The CDR3 is 13 residues long. The germline V gene encodes CDR1 DFQATT and CDR2 SNEGSKA (reference sequence). The CDR3 sequence: CGPTGGTEETQYF. The CDR3 bases are TGCGGTCCAACGGGAGGGACGGAAGAGACCCAGTACTTC.

In DNA form, the CDR3 reads TGTGCCAGCAGCCTAGGCGGGACAGGGCAAGAGACCCAGTACTTC. Translating it yields CASSLGGTGQETQYF. The genes are TRBV7-2 and TRBJ2-5; 9 positions match TRBD1. With V trimmed by 5 bases and J by 2 bases, 6 bases remained unmatched. Germline CDR1 and CDR2: SGHTA and FQGNSA. This CDR3 is built from 15 residues.

The V gene is TRBV12-3 or TRBV12-4, the J gene TRBJ1-5; D unclear. The CDR3 is 14 amino acids. V was cut by 3 bases and J by 5 bases, with 11 bases left in between. In nucleotides, the CDR3 is TGTGCCAGCAGTTTTACGGGCAAAGATCAGCCCCAGCATTTT. This gives the protein CASSFTGKDQPQHF.

The table lists this clonotype with a few counts. The chain couples TRBV6-5 to TRBJ1-3; possibly TRBD1 for D (6 bases). Trimming pared 2 bases from V and 2 bases from J, leaving 10 bases between. In germline, CDR1 is MNHEY, CDR2 SVGAGI. CDR3 size: 15 residues. The CDR3, as DNA: TGTGCCAGCAGTTACAGGCCAGGGGCTGGAAACACCATATATTTT. Its translation is CASSYRPGAGNTIYF.

This clonotype appeared a few times. The chain employs TRBV5-1 and TRBJ2-3, with D possibly being TRBD1 or TRBD2 (6 bases each). Germline loops: CDR1 SGHRS, CDR2 YFSETQ. V was cut by 6 bases and J by 3 bases, with 17 bases left in between. The length of the CDR3 is 15 residues. The CDR3 nucleotides are TGCGCCAGCACCAACGCCATAGGGGGGACAGATACGCAGTATTTT. It is translated as CASTNAIGGTDTQYF.

This clonotype was counted a few times. The CDR3 region has the DNA TGTGCCAGCAGCCAAGTGACAGGGCGGGGCTATGGCTACACCTTC. It is translated as CASSQVTGRGYGYTF. The genes are TRBV3-1 and TRBJ1-2; 7 positions agree with TRBD1. The CDR3 length is 15 residues. CDR1 is LGHDT and CDR2 is YNNKEL in the germline V gene (reference sequence). V trimming: 1 base; J trimming: 4 bases; junction bases outside the gene matches: 6.

This clonotype was observed a handful of times. J is TRBJ2-3 and V is TRBV11-1, with TRBD2 identical over 12 bases. The CDR3 is made up of 19 amino acids. The V gene end was trimmed by 5 bases and the J gene end by 2 bases; junction bases not matched to a gene: 14. Germline assignment: CDR1 SGHAT and CDR2 FQDESV (reference sequence). The CDR3: CASSVLLAGGPGITDTQYF. Here the CDR3 DNA reads TGTGCCAGCAGCGTGTTACTAGCGGGGGGCCCCGGGATCACAGATACGCAGTATTTT.

This clonotype was counted only a few times. This chain connects TRBV6-1 to TRBJ1-1; D not resolved. Trimming took off 8 bases at V and 5 bases at J, with 15 bases between the two ends. In germline, CDR1 is MNHNS, CDR2 SASEGT. The CDR3 extends over 13 amino acids. For the CDR3, the DNA is TGTGCCAGCCACAGACCGTCTGGGACTGAAGCTTTCTTT. This encodes CASHRPSGTEAFF.

A few counts support this clonotype. CDR3 in amino acids: CASSFPGRDSYEQYF. CDR3 DNA: TGTGCCAGCAGTTTCCCGGGACGGGACTCCTACGAGCAGTACTTC. The V and J genes are TRBV27 and TRBJ2-7; D may match TRBD1 or TRBD2 (5 bases each). CDR3 length: 15 amino acids. Deletions cut 3 bases from V and 0 bases from J, with 12 bases between. Per the germline V gene, CDR1 is MNHEY and CDR2 is SMNVEV (reference sequence).

Only a few counts were recorded for this clonotype. The rearrangement uses TRBV7-9 and TRBJ1-6; unclear D gene. Trimming shortened V by 2 bases and J by 11 bases, and 10 bases separated the two germline ends. There are 13 residues in the CDR3. The germline gives CDR1 SEHNR, CDR2 FQNEAQ (reference sequence). CDR3 DNA sequence: TGTGCCAGCAGCTTAAACTTTGGAGCACCCCTCCACTTT. Amino acid sequence: CASSLNFGAPLHF.